The clone carrying this T cell receptor (beta chain) was picked up one time. The antigen is not known. The record originates from a study of T cell repertoires in cytomegalovirus infection. The CDR3 contains 12 residues. V gave up 5 bases and J gave up 8 bases, with 12 bases separating them. Germline values: CDR1 SGHNT, CDR2 YENEEA. TCRdb re-called the reads with MiXCR, one entry per CDR3 protein. The sample consists of 650,000 to 900,000 distinct CDR3 sequences, almost 30% of them appearing once. The clonotype comes from a human donor in good health (CMV status not recorded). Some clones in this sample may be carry-over from other donors' samples. Source: cultured CD8+ T cells from PBMCs, taken from culture after CMV antigen stimulation. This chain links TRBV11-3 with TRBJ1-2, with D maybe TRBD1 (5 bases). CDR3 region: CASSRGAEGYTF. CDR3 bases: TGTGCCAGCAGCCGCGGGGCTGAAGGCTACACCTTC.